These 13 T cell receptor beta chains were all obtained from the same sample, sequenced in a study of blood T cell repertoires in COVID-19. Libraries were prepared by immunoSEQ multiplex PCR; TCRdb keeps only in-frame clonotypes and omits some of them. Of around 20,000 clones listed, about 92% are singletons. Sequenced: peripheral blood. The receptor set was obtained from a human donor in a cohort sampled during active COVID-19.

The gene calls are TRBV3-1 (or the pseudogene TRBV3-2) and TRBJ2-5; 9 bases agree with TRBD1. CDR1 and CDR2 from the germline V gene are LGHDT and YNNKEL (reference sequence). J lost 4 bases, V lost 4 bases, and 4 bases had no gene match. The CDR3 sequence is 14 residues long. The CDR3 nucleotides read TGTGCCAGCAGCCCCGGACAGGGGAGAGAGACCCAGTACTTC. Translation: CASSPGQGRETQYF.

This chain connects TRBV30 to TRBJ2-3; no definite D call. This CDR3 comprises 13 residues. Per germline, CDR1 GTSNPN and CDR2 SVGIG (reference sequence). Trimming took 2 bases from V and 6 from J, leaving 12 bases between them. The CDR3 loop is CAWSSPGKDTQYF. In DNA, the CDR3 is TGTGCCTGGAGTAGCCCGGGTAAGGATACGCAGTATTTT.

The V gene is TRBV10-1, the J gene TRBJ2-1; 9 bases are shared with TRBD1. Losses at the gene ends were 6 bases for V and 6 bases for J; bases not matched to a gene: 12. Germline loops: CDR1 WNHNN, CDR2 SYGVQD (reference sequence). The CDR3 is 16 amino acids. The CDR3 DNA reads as TGCGCCAGCAGCGTAACACCCGGGACAGGGCCCAATGAGCAGTTCTTC. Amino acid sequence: CASSVTPGTGPNEQFF.

DNA for the CDR3: TGTGCCACCAGTGATTTGTGGGGAGGGCTGTTTTTT. Translation gives CATSDLWGGLFF. The J gene is TRBJ2-2, the V gene TRBV24-1, with D perhaps matching TRBD2 (6 bases). Germline values: CDR1 KGHDR, CDR2 SFDVKD. V gave up 0 bases and J gave up 13 bases, with 8 bases separating them. The CDR3 sequence is 12 residues long.

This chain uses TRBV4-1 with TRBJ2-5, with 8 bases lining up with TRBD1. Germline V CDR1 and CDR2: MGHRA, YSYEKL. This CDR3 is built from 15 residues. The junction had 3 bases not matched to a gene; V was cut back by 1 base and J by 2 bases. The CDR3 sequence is CASSQVDRAQETQYF. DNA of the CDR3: TGCGCCAGCAGCCAAGTGGACAGGGCTCAAGAGACCCAGTACTTC.

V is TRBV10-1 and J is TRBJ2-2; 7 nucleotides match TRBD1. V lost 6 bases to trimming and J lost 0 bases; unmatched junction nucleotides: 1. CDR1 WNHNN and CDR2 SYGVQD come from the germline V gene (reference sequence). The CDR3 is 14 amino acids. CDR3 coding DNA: TGCGCCAGCAGCACAGGGGCGAACACCGGGGAGCTGTTTTTT. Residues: CASSTGANTGELFF.

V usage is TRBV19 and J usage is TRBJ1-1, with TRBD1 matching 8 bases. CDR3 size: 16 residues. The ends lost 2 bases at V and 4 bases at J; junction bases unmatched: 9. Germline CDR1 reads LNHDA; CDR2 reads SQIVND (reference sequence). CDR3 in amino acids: CASSIPQGARSTEAFF. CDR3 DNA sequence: TGTGCCAGTAGTATACCGCAGGGGGCGCGAAGCACTGAAGCTTTCTTT. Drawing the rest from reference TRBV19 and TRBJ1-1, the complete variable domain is DGGITQSPKYLFRKEGQNVTLSCEQNLNHDAMYWYRQDPGQGLRLIYYSQIVNDFQKGDIAEGYSVSREKKESFPLTVTSAQKNPTAFYLCASSIPQGARSTEAFFGQGTRLTVV.

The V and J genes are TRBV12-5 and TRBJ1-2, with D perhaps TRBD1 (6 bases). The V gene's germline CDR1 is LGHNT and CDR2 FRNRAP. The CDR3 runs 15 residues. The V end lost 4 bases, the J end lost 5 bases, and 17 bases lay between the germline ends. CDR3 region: CASGSELGGSYGYTF. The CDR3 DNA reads TGTGCTAGTGGTTCTGAGTTAGGGGGTTCTTATGGCTACACCTTC.

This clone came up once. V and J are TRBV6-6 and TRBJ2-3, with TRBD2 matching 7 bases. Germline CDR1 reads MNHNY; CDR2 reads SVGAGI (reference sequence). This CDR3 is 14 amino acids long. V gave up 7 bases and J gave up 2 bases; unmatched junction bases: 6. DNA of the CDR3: TGTGCCAGCACCATGGGGGGGACCACAGATACGCAGTATTTT. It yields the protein CASTMGGTTDTQYF.

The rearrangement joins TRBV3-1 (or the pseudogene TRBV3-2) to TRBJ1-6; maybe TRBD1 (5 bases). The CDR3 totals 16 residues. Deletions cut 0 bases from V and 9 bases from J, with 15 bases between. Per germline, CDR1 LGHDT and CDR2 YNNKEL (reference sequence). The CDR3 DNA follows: TGTGCCAGCAGCCAAGAGAGGATCGGCAGGGCTTCACCCCTCCACTTT. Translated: CASSQERIGRASPLHF.

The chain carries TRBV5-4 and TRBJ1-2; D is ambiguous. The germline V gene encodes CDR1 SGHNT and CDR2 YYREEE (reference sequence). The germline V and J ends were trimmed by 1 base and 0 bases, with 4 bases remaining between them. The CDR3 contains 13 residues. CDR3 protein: CASSLNTNYGYTF. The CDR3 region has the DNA TGTGCCAGCAGCTTGAACACTAACTATGGCTACACCTTC.

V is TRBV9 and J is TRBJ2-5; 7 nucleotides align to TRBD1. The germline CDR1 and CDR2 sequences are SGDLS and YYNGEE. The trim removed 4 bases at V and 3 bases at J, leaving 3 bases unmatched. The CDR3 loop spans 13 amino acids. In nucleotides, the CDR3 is TGTGCCAGCAGCATTGGACAGGAAGAGACCCAGTACTTC. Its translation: CASSIGQEETQYF.

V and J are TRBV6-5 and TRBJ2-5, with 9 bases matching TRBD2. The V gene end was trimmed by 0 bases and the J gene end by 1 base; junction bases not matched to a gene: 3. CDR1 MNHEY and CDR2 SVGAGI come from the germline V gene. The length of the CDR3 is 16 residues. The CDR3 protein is CASSYSVAGAQETQYF. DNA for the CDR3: TGTGCCAGCAGTTACTCGGTAGCGGGGGCCCAAGAGACCCAGTACTTC.